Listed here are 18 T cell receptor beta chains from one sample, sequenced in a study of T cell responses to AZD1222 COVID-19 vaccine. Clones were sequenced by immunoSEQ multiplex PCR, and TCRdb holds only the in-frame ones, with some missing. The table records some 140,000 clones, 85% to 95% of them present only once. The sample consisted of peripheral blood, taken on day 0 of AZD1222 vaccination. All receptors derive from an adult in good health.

CDR3 DNA: TGTGCCAGCAGCCCGTCCGGGACTAGCGGGAGGCGATTCTACGAGCAGTACTTC. This translates into CASSPSGTSGRRFYEQYF. The V gene is TRBV7-9, the J gene TRBJ2-7; 15 nucleotides align to TRBD2. Germline V gene data show CDR1 as SEHNR and CDR2 as FQNEAQ (reference sequence). V lost 5 bases and J lost 3; bases outside the gene matches: 11. There are 18 residues in the CDR3.

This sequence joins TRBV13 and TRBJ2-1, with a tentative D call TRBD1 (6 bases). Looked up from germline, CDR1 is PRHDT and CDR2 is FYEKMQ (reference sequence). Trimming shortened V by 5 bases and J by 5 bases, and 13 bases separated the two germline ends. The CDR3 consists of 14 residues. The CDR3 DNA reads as TGTGCCAGCAGCCAACAGGGTTTCCACAATGAGCAGTTCTTC. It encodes CASSQQGFHNEQFF.

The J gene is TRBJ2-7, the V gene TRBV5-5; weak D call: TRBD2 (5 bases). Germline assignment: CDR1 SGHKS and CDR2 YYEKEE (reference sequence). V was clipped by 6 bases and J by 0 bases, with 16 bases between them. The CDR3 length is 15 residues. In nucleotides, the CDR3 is TGTGCCAGCATCATCGGGGTGCAGAACTCCTACGAGCAGTACTTC. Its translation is CASIIGVQNSYEQYF.

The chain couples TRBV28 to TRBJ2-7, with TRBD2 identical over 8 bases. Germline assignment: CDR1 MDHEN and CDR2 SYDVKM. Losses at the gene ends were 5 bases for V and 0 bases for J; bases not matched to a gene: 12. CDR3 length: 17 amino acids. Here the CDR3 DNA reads TGTGCCAGCAGTCCCGGACTAGCAGGGGTGAGCTCCTACGAGCAGTACTTC. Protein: CASSPGLAGVSSYEQYF. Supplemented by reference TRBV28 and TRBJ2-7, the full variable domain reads DVKVTQSSRYLVKRTGEKVFLECVQDMDHENMFWYRQDPGLGLRLIYFSYDVKMKEKGDIPEGYSVSREKKERFSLILESASTNQTSMYLCASSPGLAGVSSYEQYFGPGTRLTVT.

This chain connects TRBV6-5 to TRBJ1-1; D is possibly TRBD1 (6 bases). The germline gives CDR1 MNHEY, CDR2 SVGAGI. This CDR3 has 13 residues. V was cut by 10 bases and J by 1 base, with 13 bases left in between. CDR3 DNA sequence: TGTGCCACACGGACAGCGACGAACACTGAAGCTTTCTTT. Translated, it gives CATRTATNTEAFF.

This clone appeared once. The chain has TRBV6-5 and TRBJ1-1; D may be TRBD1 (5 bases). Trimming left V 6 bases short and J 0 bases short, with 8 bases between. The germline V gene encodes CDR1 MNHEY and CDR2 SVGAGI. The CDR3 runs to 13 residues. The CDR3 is CASRHRLNTEAFF. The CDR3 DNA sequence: TGTGCCAGCAGACACAGGTTGAACACTGAAGCTTTCTTT.

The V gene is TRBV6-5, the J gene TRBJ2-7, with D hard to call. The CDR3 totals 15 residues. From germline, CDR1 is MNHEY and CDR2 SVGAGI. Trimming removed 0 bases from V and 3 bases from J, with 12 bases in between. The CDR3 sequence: CASSYSSVFGYEQYF. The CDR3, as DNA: TGTGCCAGCAGTTACTCTTCGGTCTTCGGCTACGAGCAGTACTTC.

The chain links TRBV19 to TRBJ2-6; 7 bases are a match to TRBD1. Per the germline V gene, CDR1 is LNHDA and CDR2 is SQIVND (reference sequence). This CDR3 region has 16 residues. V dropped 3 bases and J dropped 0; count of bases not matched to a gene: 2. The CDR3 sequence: CASSMRGRSGANVLTF. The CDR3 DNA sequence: TGTGCCAGTAGTATGAGGGGGCGCTCTGGGGCCAACGTCCTGACTTTC.

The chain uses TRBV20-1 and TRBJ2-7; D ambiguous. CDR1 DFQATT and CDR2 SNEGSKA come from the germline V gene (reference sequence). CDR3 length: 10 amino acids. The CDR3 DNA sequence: TGCAGCCCTAAAGCCTACGAGCAGTACTTC. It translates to CSPKAYEQYF.

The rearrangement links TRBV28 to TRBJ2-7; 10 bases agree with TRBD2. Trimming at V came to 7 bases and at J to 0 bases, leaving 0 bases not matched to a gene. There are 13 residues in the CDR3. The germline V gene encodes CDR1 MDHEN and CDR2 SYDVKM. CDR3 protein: CASTSGSSYEQYF. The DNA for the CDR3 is TGTGCCAGCACTAGCGGGAGCTCCTACGAGCAGTACTTC.

The CDR3 reads CASSRRQGEAFF. The CDR3 coding sequence is TGTGCCAGTAGCCGACGACAGGGTGAAGCTTTCTTT. V gene TRBV19 combines with J gene TRBJ1-1, with 7 bases aligning to TRBD1. CDR1 and CDR2 from the germline V gene are LNHDA and SQIVND (reference sequence). V lost 6 bases, J lost 7 bases, and 5 bases stayed unmatched. The CDR3 has 12 amino acids. Complete variable domain (other parts from reference TRBV19 and TRBJ1-1): DGGITQSPKYLFRKEGQNVTLSCEQNLNHDAMYWYRQDPGQGLRLIYYSQIVNDFQKGDIAEGYSVSREKKESFPLTVTSAQKNPTAFYLCASSRRQGEAFFGQGTRLTVV.

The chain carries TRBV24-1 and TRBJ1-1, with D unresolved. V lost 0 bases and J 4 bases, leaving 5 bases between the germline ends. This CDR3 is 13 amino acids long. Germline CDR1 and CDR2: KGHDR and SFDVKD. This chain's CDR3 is CATSDLVGTEAFF. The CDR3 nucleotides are TGTGCCACCAGTGATTTGGTGGGCACTGAAGCTTTCTTT.

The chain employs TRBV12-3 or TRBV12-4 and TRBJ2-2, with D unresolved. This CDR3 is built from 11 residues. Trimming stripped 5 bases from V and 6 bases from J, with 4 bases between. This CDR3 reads CASSRAGELFF. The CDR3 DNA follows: TGTGCCAGCAGTCGGGCCGGGGAGCTGTTTTTT.

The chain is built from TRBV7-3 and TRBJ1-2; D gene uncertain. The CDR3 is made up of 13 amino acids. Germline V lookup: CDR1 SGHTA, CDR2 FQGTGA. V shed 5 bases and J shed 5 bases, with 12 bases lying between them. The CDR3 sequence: CASSPASGYGYTF. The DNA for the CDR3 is TGTGCCAGCAGCCCCGCCTCCGGGTATGGCTACACCTTC.

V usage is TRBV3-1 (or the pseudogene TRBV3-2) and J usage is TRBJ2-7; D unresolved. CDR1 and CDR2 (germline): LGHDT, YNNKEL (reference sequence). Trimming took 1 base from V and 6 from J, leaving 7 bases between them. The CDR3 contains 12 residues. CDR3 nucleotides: TGTGCCAGCAGCCAAGGAAAGGGCGAGCAGTACTTC. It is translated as CASSQGKGEQYF.

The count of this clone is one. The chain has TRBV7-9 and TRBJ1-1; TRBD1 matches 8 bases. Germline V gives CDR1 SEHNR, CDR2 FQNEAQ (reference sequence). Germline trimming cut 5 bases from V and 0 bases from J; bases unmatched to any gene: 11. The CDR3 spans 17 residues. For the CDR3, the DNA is TGTGCCAGCAGCCGACCCGCGATACAGGGGGTGAACACTGAAGCTTTCTTT. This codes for CASSRPAIQGVNTEAFF.

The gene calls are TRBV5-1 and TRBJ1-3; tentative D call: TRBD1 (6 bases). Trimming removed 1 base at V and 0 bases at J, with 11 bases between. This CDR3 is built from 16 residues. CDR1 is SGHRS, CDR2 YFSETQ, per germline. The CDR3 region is CASSLWGASSGNTIYF. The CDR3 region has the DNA TGCGCCAGCAGCTTGTGGGGGGCCTCCTCTGGAAACACCATATATTTT.

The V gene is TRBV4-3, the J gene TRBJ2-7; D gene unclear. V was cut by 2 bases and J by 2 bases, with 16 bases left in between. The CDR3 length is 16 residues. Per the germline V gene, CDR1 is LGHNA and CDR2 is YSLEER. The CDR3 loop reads CASSQIPKVDTYEQYF. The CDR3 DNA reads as TGCGCCAGCAGCCAAATCCCAAAGGTAGATACCTACGAGCAGTACTTC.